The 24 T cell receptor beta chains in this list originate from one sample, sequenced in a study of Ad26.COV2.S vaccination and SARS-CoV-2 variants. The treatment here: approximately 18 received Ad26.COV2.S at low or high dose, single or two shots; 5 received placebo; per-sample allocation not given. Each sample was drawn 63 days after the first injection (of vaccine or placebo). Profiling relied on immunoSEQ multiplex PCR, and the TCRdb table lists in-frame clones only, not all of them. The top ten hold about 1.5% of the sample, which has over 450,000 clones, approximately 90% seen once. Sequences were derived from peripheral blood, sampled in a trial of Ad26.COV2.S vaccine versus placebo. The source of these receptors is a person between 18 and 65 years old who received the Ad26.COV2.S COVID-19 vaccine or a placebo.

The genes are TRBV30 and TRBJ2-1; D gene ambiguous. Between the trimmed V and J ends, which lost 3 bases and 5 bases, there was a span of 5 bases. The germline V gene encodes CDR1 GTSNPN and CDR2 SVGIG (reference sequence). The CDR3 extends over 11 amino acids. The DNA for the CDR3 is TGTGCCTGGAGGTGGAACAATGAGCAGTTCTTC. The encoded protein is CAWRWNNEQFF.

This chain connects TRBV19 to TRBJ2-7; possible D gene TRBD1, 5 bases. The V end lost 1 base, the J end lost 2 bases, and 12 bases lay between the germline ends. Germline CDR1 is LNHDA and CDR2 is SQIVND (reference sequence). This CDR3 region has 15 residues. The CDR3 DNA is TGTGCCAGTAGTATAGGGCAGGGTGGGACCTACGAGCAGTACTTC. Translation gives CASSIGQGGTYEQYF. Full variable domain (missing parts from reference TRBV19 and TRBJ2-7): DGGITQSPKYLFRKEGQNVTLSCEQNLNHDAMYWYRQDPGQGLRLIYYSQIVNDFQKGDIAEGYSVSREKKESFPLTVTSAQKNPTAFYLCASSIGQGGTYEQYFGPGTRLTVT.

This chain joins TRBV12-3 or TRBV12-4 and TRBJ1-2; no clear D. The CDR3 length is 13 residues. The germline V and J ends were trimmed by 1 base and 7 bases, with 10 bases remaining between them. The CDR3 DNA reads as TGTGCCAGCAGTTTAGAGCGGGTGGGTGGCTACACCTTC. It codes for CASSLERVGGYTF.

The CDR3 here is CASSGGQWTYEQYF. In DNA form, the CDR3 reads TGTGCCAGCAGTGGGGGACAGTGGACCTACGAGCAGTACTTC. The J gene is TRBJ2-7, the V gene TRBV2, with TRBD1 identical over 7 bases. Trimming cost V 4 bases and J 2 bases; bases outside gene matches: 5. CDR3 length equals 14 residues. From germline, CDR1 is SNHLY and CDR2 FYNNEI.

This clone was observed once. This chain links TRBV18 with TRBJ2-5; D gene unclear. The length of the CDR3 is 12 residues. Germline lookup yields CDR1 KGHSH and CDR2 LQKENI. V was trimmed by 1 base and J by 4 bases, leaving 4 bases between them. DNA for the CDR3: TGTGCCAGCTCACCACTACGAGAGACCCAGTACTTC. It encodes CASSPLRETQYF.

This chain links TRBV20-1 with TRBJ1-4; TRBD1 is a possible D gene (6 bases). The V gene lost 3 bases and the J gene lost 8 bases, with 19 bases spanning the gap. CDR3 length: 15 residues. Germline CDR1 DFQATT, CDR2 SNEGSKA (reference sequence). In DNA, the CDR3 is TGCAGTGCTAGTCTTCGGACAGCTTGGGAGGAAAAACTGTTTTTT. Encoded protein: CSASLRTAWEEKLFF.

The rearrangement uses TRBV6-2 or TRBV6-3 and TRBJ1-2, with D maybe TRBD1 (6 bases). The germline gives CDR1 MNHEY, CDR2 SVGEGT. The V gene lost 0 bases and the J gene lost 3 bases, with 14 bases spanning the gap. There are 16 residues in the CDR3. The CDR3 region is CASSYSRGTEDYGYTF. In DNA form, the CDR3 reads TGTGCCAGCAGTTACTCTAGGGGGACGGAAGACTATGGCTACACCTTC.

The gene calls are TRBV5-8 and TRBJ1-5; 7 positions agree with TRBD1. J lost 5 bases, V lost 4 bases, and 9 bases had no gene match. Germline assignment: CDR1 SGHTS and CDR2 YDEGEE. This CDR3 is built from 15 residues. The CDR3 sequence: CASSDGTEFDQPQHF. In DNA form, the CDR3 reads TGTGCCAGCAGCGACGGGACAGAGTTCGATCAGCCCCAGCATTTT.

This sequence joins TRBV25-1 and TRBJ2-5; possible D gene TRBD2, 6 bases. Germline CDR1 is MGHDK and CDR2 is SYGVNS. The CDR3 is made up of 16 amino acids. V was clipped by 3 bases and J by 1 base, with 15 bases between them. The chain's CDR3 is CASSESGLAVQETQYF. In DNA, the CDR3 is TGTGCCAGCAGTGAGTCAGGGTTAGCGGTCCAAGAGACCCAGTACTTC.

The CDR3 reads CASSLLLGTEAFF. CDR3 coding DNA: TGTGCCAGCAGTTTACTACTTGGAACTGAAGCTTTCTTT. The chain has TRBV27 and TRBJ1-1; D ambiguous. Between the trimmed V and J ends, which lost 2 bases and 5 bases, there was a span of 9 bases. This CDR3 comprises 13 residues. Germline loops: CDR1 MNHEY, CDR2 SMNVEV (reference sequence).

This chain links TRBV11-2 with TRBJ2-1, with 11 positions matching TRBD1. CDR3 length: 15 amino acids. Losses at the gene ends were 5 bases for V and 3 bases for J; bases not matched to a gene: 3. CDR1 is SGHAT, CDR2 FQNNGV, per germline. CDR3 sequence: CASSRTGGGYNEQFF. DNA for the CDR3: TGTGCCAGCAGCCGGACAGGGGGCGGCTACAATGAGCAGTTCTTC.

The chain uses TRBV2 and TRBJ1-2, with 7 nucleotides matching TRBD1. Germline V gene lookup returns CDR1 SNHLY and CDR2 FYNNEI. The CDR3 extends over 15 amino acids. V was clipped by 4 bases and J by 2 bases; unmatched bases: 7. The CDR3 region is CASSVRQGWNYGYTF. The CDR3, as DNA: TGTGCCAGCAGTGTACGACAGGGTTGGAACTATGGCTACACCTTC.

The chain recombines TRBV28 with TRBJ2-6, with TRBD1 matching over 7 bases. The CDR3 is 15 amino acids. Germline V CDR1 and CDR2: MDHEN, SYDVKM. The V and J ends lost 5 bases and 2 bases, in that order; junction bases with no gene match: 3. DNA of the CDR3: TGTGCCAGCAGTCCAGGGGGTGCTGGGGCCAACGTCCTGACTTTC. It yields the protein CASSPGGAGANVLTF. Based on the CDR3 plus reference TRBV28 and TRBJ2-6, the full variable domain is DVKVTQSSRYLVKRTGEKVFLECVQDMDHENMFWYRQDPGLGLRLIYFSYDVKMKEKGDIPEGYSVSREKKERFSLILESASTNQTSMYLCASSPGGAGANVLTFGAGSRLTVL.

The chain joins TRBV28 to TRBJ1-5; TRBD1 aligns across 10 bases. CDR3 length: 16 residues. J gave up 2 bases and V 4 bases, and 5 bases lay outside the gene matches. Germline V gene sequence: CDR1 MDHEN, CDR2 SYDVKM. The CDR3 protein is CASSSQTGGGNQPQHF. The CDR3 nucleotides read TGTGCCAGCAGTTCCCAGACAGGGGGCGGCAATCAGCCCCAGCATTTT.

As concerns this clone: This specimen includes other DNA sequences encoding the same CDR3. CDR3 in amino acids: CASSRQGAYEQYF. Written as DNA, the CDR3 is TGTGCCAGCTCACGACAGGGGGCCTACGAGCAGTACTTC. The rearrangement links TRBV18 to TRBJ2-7, with 9 bases fitting TRBD1. The junction had 0 bases not matched to a gene; V was cut back by 4 bases and J by 2 bases. Germline values: CDR1 KGHSH, CDR2 LQKENI. The CDR3 runs to 13 residues.

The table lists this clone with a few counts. CDR3 sequence: CASSFISAVGNTIYF. Here the CDR3 DNA reads TGTGCCAGCAGCTTCATTTCGGCGGTTGGAAACACCATATATTTT. The chain employs TRBV7-9 and TRBJ1-3; D gene uncertain. Looked up from germline, CDR1 is SEHNR and CDR2 is FQNEAQ (reference sequence). V lost 3 bases and J lost 3, with 12 bases in between. The CDR3 loop spans 15 amino acids.

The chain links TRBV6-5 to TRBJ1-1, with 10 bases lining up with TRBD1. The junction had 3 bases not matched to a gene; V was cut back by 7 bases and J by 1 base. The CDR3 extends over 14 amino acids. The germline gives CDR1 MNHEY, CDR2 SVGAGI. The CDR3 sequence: CASTRDRGNTEAFF. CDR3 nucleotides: TGTGCCAGCACCCGGGACAGGGGGAACACTGAAGCTTTCTTT.

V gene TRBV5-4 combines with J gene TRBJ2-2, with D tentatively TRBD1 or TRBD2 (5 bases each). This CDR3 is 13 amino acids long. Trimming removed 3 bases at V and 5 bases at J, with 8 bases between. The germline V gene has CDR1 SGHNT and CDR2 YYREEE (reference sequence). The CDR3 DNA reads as TGTGCCAGCAGCTGGGGGTGGACCGGGGAGCTGTTTTTT. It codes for CASSWGWTGELFF.

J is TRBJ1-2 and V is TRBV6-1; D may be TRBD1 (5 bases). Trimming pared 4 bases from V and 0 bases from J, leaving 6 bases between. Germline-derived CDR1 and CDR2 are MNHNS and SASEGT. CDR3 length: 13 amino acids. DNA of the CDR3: TGTGCCAGCAGTGGACAGTCTAACTATGGCTACACCTTC. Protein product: CASSGQSNYGYTF.

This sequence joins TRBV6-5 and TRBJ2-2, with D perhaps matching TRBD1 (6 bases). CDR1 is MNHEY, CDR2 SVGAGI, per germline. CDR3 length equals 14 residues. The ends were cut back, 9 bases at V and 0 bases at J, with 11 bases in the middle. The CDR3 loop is CASEDSPNTGELFF. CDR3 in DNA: TGTGCCAGTGAGGACAGTCCGAACACCGGGGAGCTGTTTTTT.

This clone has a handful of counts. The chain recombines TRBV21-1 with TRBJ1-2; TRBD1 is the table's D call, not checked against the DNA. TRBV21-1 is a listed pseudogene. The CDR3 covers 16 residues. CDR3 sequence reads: CASSKQTGTGLPGYTF. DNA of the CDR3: TGTGCCAGCAGCAAACAAACCGGGACAGGGCTGCCTGGCTACACCTTC.

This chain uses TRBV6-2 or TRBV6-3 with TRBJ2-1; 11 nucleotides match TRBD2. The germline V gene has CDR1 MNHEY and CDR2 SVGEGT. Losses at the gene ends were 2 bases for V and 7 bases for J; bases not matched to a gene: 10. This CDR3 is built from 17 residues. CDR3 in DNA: TGTGCCAGCAGTTACACTATAGCGGGGGGGCCTAGGAATGAGCAGTTCTTC. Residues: CASSYTIAGGPRNEQFF.

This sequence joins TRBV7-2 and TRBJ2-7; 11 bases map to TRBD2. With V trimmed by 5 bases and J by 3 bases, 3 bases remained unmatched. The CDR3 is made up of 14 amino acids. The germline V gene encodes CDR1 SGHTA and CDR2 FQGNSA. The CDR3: CASSAGTSGYEQYF. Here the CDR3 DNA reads TGTGCCAGCAGCGCCGGGACTAGCGGCTACGAGCAGTACTTC.

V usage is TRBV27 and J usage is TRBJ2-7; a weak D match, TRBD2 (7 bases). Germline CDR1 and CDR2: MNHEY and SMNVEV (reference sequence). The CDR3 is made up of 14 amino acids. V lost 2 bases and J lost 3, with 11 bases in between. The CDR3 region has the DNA TGTGCCAGCAGTTTAAAGGGGGGGGGCTACGAGCAGTACTTC. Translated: CASSLKGGGYEQYF.